This is a list of T cell receptor beta chains from one sample in a study of cytomegalovirus exposure and HLA in healthy donors. Sequenced by immunoSEQ multiplex PCR; TCRdb stores in-frame clones only, minus some. The table lists around 130,000 clones, around 57% of them singletons. Sequencing was done on a sample of PBMCs. The receptors originated from a male donor in good health and CMV-seronegative. The CDR3 runs from the conserved cysteine through the conserved F or W. Fields, in order: clone size, V gene, D gene, J gene, CDR3 protein, CDR3 DNA. D genes are given only for firm matches. Not all rows give a size; the values are once, few, many and, for expanded clones, a class.

.,TRBV5-1,TRBD1,TRBJ2-7,CASSLGQGSFSEQYF,TGCGCCAGCAGCTTGGGACAGGGTAGCTTTAGCGAGCAGTACTTC
.,TRBV7-9,TRBD2,TRBJ2-1,CASSLTSGGYYNEQFF,TGTGCCAGCAGCCTGACTAGCGGGGGGTATTACAATGAGCAGTTCTTC
.,TRBV7-6,.,TRBJ1-6,CASSLGAPTSPLHF,TGTGCCAGCAGCTTAGGCGCCCCTACCTCACCCCTCCACTTT
.,TRBV7-9,TRBD1,TRBJ2-5,CASSLEAGGKYQETQYF,TGTGCCAGCAGCTTAGAGGCAGGGGGAAAATACCAAGAGACCCAGTACTTC
few,TRBV29-1,.,TRBJ1-2,CSVEHQGGYGYTF,TGCAGCGTTGAACATCAGGGTGGCTATGGCTACACCTTC
.,TRBV7-3,.,TRBJ2-2,CASSSVVGAGTGELFF,TGTGCCAGCAGCTCAGTCGTGGGCGCGGGCACCGGGGAGCTGTTTTTT
.,TRBV4-3,.,TRBJ2-1,CASSTRLVDNEQFF,TGCGCCAGCAGCACCCGACTAGTCGACAATGAGCAGTTCTTC
few,TRBV5-1,TRBD1,TRBJ2-7,CASSLEQGAFYEQYF,TGCGCCAGCAGCTTGGAACAGGGGGCTTTCTACGAGCAGTACTTC
.,TRBV5-7,TRBD1,TRBJ2-2,CASSLGQGNTGELFF,TGTGCCAGCAGCTTAGGACAGGGGAACACCGGGGAGCTGTTTTTT
.,TRBV7-9,.,TRBJ1-2,CSSSLGWQGSNYGYTF,TGTTCCAGCAGCTTAGGGTGGCAGGGCTCTAACTATGGCTACACCTTC
.,TRBV28,TRBD1,TRBJ2-1,CASRMTGPHNEQFF,TGTGCCAGCAGGATGACAGGGCCCCACAATGAGCAGTTCTTC